One sample yielded the 10 T cell receptor beta chains listed below, sequenced in a study of blood T cells in healthy people across ages. With a J-beta primer mix and a sample-barcoded 5' primer, a second PCR ran about 7 to 12 cycles. TCRdb processed the 5' RACE reads anew with MiXCR; each CDR3 protein has one entry. The sample shows 700,000 to 850,000 distinct CDR3 sequences, roughly 34% of them seen only once. The sequenced material came from blood. Receptors originate from a man younger than 35 in good health.

The chain links TRBV29-1 to TRBJ2-7, with TRBD1 identical over 9 bases. This CDR3 has 12 amino acids. The germline CDR1 and CDR2 sequences are SQVTM and ANQGSEA. After removal of 6 bases from V and 7 bases from J, the junction contained 7 bases not matched to a gene. This CDR3 is CSVIGTGREQYF. CDR3 nucleotides: TGCAGCGTGATCGGGACAGGGAGGGAGCAGTACTTC.

The chain combines TRBV7-2 with TRBJ1-2; TRBD1 matches at 7 bases. The length of the CDR3 is 14 residues. The germline gives CDR1 SGHTA, CDR2 FQGNSA. V lost 0 bases to trimming and J lost 4 bases; unmatched junction nucleotides: 2. CDR3 nucleotide sequence: TGTGCCAGCAGCTTAGCAGACAGGGTCTATGGCTACACCTTC. It translates to CASSLADRVYGYTF. The entire variable domain, with the rest obtained from reference TRBV7-2 and TRBJ1-2, is as follows: GAGVSQSPSNKVTEKGKDVELRCDPISGHTALYWYRQSLGQGLEFLIYFQGNSAPDKSGLPSDRFSAERTGGSVSTLTIQRTQQEDSAVYLCASSLADRVYGYTFGSGTRLTVV.

This clonotype has more than one count but fewer than ten. The rearrangement uses TRBV3-1 and TRBJ1-1; D may be TRBD1 (5 bases). The CDR3 runs 14 residues. The germline V and J ends were trimmed by 6 bases and 6 bases, with 17 bases remaining between them. The germline CDR1 and CDR2 sequences are LGHDT and YNNKEL (reference sequence). This CDR3 is CASRPGGGLPEAFF. CDR3 DNA: TGTGCCAGCAGGCCCGGTGGGGGTCTCCCTGAAGCTTTCTTT. The whole variable domain, remainder taken from reference TRBV3-1 and TRBJ1-1, is DTAVSQTPKYLVTQMGNDKSIKCEQNLGHDTMYWYKQDSKKFLKIMFSYNNKELIINETVPNRFSPKSPDKAHLNLHINSLELGDSAVYFCASRPGGGLPEAFFGQGTRLTVV.

CDR3 coding DNA: TGTGCCAGCAGCCTATCGGGACAGCAGAACTACGAGCAGTACTTC. Translation gives CASSLSGQQNYEQYF. The V call is TRBV12-3 or TRBV12-4, the J call TRBJ2-7; 7 positions match TRBD1. The CDR3 extends over 15 amino acids. V trimming: 6 bases; J trimming: 3 bases; junction bases outside the gene matches: 11.

This clonotype has more than one count but fewer than ten. DNA of the CDR3: TGTGCCAGCAGCTTAGGGTACGGCCTGAGGGATACGCAGTATTTT. Protein sequence: CASSLGYGLRDTQYF. V and J are TRBV11-3 and TRBJ2-3; D remains unclear. V shed 1 base and J shed 6 bases, with 14 bases lying between them. Looked up from germline, CDR1 is SGHNT and CDR2 is YENEEA. This CDR3 region has 15 residues.

This clonotype was detected once. This may arise from a read error, as a much more abundant clone is one base away. The chain is built from TRBV3-1 and TRBJ1-2, with a possible D match to TRBD1 (5 bases). The CDR3 covers 13 residues. Germline values: CDR1 LGHDT, CDR2 YNNKEL (reference sequence). The CDR3 nucleotides read TGTGCCAGCGGCCAAGACGGGGCGCGGGGCTACACCTTC. Protein sequence: CASGQDGARGYTF.

This clonotype has just a few counts. J is TRBJ1-4 and V is TRBV12-3 or TRBV12-4, with D possibly matching TRBD1 (6 bases). The V end was cut by 5 bases, the J end by 3 bases, with 13 bases between. The CDR3 has 15 residues. This chain's CDR3 is CASSPAGTPNEKLFF. CDR3 in DNA: TGTGCCAGCAGTCCCGCCGGGACACCTAATGAAAAACTGTTTTTT.

This clonotype was counted between two and nine times. The chain is built from TRBV12-3 or TRBV12-4 and TRBJ1-2; no clear D. There are 14 residues in the CDR3. V was cut by 0 bases and J by 4 bases, with 9 bases left in between. The CDR3: CASSLAAEFYGYTF. CDR3 nucleotide sequence: TGTGCCAGCAGTTTAGCAGCAGAATTCTATGGCTACACCTTC.

This clonotype was found a few times. The genes are TRBV7-9 and TRBJ1-6; 7 bases align to TRBD1. This CDR3 has 16 amino acids. The germline gives CDR1 SEHNR, CDR2 FQNEAQ (reference sequence). Trimming cost V 5 bases and J 12 bases; bases outside gene matches: 16. The CDR3 loop is CASSPGNRDSRLPLHF. DNA for the CDR3: TGTGCCAGCAGCCCCGGCAACCGGGACAGTCGATTACCCCTCCACTTT. The whole variable domain, filled in from reference TRBV7-9 and TRBJ1-6, reads DTGVSQNPRHKITKRGQNVTFRCDPISEHNRLYWYRQTLGQGPEFLTYFQNEAQLEKSRLLSDRFSAERPKGSFSTLEIQRTEQGDSAMYLCASSPGNRDSRLPLHFGNGTRLTVT.

This clonotype was observed at least ten times. The V gene is TRBV20-1, the J gene TRBJ2-1; 8 bases fit TRBD2. Germline V gene sequence: CDR1 DFQATT, CDR2 SNEGSKA (reference sequence). The CDR3 runs 14 residues. Unmatched junction bases numbered 10, after V lost 5 bases and J lost 7 bases. The CDR3 loop is CSADGGAGSNEQFF. The CDR3 bases are TGCAGTGCTGACGGGGGGGCCGGGAGTAATGAGCAGTTCTTC.